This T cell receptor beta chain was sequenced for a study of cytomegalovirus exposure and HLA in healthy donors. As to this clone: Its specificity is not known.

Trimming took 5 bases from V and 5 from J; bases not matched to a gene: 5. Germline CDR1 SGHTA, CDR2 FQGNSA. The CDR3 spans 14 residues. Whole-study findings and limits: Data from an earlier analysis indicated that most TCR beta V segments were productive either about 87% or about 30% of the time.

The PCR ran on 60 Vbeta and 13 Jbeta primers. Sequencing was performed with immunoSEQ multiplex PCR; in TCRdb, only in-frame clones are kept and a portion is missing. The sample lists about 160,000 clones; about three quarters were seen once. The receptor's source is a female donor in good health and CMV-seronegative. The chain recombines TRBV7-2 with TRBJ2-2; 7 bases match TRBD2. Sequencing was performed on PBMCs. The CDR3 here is CASSGGGITGELFF. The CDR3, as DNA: TGTGCCAGCAGCGGGGGGGGGATAACCGGGGAGCTGTTTTTT.